The entry below describes one T cell receptor (beta chain). Its specificity is unknown. CDR3 length: 14 residues. V shed 9 bases and J 2 bases; nucleotides not matched to a gene: 9. CDR1 and CDR2 (germline): MNHEY, SVGAGI. CD8 cells classed as naive were CD45RO-negative and positively selected for CCR7, excluding terminally differentiated effector memory CD45RA+ cells. When replicate PCRs were run on sorted subsets, they used 200 to 250 ng DNA, tens of thousands of T cell genomes. Profiled with immunoSEQ multiplex PCR; TCRdb holds only in-frame clones, not every one. Of fewer than 1 million clones in the sample, roughly 96% were seen once. This sample stems from a study of shared clonotypes between healthy human individuals. Study overall: Plates per donor: three CD4 naive, three CD4 memory, two CD8 naive, one CD8 memory.

Study findings and constraints: With a handful of donors compared, roughly 5% of naive CD4 clonotypes were shared.

The genes are TRBV6-5 and TRBJ2-7; 8 bases are shared with TRBD1. The clonotype comes from a man between 25 and 39 years old in good health. The sequenced material came from naive CD8+ T cells sorted from blood. The CDR3 region is CARDEADRAYEQYF. The CDR3, as DNA: TGTGCCAGGGATGAAGCGGACAGGGCCTACGAGCAGTACTTC.